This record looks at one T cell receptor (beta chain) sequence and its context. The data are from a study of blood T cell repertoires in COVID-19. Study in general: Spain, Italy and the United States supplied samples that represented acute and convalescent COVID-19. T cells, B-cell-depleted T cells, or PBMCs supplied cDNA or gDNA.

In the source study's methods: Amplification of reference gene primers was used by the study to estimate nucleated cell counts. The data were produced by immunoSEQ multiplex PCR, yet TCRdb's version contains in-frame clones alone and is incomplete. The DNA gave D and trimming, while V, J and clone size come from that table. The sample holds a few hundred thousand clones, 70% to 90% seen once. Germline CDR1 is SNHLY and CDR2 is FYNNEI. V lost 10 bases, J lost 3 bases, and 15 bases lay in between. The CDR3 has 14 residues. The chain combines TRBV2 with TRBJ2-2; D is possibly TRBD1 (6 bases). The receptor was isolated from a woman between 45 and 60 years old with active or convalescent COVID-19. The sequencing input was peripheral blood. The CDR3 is CATPIRGYTGELFF. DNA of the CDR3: TGTGCCACCCCGATTAGGGGGTACACCGGGGAGCTGTTTTTT.